The source of this TCR beta chain is a study of T cells in Graves' hyperthyroidism and ophthalmopathy. The investigators amplified TCR beta CDR3 regions from RNA transcripts. Using the HTBI primer set, a first-round RT-PCR was run on the TCR CDR3. TCRdb itself ran the multiplex PCR reads through MiXCR, one entry per CDR3 protein. The sample holds around 520,000 distinct CDR3 sequences, about 14% seen once. This clonotype has ten or more counts. Its antigen remains unidentified. Thyroid ultrasound, orbital computed tomography, clinical symptoms, and serum thyroxine and TRAb underpinned diagnoses. Study-level points and caveats: Blood also carried most thyroid clonotypes expanded above 0.001.

What was sequenced was blood. This TCR was recovered from a woman aged 40 to 50 with Graves' hyperthyroidism.

CDR3 sequence: CSVLGGLVNEQYF. The CDR3 bases are TGCAGCGTTTTGGGGGGCCTGGTCAACGAGCAGTACTTC. The chain is built from TRBV29-1 and TRBJ2-7; D possibly uses TRBD1 or TRBD2 (6 bases each). Looked up from germline, CDR1 is SQVTM and CDR2 is ANQGSEA. The CDR3 runs 13 residues. Deletions cut 5 bases from V and 5 bases from J, with 16 bases between.